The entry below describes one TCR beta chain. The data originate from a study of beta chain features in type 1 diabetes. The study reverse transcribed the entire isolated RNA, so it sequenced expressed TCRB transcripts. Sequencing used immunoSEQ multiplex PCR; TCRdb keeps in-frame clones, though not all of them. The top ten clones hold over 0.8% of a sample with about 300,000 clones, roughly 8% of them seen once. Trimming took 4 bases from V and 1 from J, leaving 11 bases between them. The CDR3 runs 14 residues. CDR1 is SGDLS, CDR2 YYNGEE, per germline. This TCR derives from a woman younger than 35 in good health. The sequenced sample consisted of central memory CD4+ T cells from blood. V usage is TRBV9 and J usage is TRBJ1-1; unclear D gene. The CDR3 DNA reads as TGTGCCAGCAGCACCCAACCGGCGAACACTGAAGCTTTCTTT. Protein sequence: CASSTQPANTEAFF.